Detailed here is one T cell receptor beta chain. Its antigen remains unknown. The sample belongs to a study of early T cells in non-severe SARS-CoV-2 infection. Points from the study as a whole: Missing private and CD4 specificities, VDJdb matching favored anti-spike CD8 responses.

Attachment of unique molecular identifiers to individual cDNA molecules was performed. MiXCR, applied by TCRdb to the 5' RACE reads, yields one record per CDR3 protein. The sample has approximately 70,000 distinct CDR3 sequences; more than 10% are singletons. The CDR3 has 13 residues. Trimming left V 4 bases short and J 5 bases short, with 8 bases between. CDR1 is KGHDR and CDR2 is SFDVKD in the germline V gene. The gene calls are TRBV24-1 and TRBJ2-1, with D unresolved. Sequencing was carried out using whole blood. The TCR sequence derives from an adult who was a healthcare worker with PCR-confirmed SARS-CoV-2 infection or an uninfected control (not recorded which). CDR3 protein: CATSDLTDNEQFF. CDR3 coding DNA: TGTGCCACCAGTGACCTCACGGACAATGAGCAGTTCTTC.